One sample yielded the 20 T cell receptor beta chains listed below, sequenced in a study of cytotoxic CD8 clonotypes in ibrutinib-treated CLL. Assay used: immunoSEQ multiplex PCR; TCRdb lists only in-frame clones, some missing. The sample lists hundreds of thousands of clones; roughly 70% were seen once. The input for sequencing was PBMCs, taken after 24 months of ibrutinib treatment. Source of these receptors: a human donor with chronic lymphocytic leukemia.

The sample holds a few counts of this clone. As DNA, the CDR3 is TGTGCCAGCAGCACGGGACAGGGGGGTTACGAGCAGTACTTC. Translation: CASSTGQGGYEQYF. This chain joins TRBV9 and TRBJ2-7; 11 bases match TRBD1. The V and J ends lost 4 bases and 4 bases, in that order; junction bases with no gene match: 4. CDR1 and CDR2 (germline): SGDLS, YYNGEE. The CDR3 covers 14 residues.

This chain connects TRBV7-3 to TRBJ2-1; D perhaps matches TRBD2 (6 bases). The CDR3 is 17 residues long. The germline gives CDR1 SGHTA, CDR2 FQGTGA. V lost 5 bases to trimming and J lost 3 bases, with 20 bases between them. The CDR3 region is CASSEQAKRADYNEQFF. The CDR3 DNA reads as TGTGCCAGCAGCGAACAAGCTAAGCGGGCAGACTACAATGAGCAGTTCTTC.

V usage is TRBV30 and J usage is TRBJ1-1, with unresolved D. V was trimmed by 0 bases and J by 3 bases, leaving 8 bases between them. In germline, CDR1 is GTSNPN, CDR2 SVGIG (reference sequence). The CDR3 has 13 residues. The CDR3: CAWSVQKYTEAFF. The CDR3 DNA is TGTGCCTGGAGTGTACAGAAGTACACTGAAGCTTTCTTT.

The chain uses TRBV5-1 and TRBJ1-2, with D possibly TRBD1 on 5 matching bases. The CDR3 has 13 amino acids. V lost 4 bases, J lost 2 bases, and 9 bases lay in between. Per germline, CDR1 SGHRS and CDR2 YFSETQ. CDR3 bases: TGCGCCAGCAGCGTGGGGGAAAACTATGGCTACACCTTC. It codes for CASSVGENYGYTF.

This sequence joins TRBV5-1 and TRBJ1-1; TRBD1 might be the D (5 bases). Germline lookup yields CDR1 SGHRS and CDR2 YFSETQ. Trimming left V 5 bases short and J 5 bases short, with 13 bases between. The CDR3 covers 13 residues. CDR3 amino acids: CASSVGAETEAFF. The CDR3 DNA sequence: TGCGCCAGCAGTGTCGGGGCCGAAACTGAAGCTTTCTTT.

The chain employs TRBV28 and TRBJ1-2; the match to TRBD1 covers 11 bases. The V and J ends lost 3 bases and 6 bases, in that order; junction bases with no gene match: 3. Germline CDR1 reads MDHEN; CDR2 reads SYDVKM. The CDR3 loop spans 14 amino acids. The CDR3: CASSLDRGHNGYTF. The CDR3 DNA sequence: TGTGCCAGCAGTTTGGACAGGGGGCATAATGGCTACACCTTC.

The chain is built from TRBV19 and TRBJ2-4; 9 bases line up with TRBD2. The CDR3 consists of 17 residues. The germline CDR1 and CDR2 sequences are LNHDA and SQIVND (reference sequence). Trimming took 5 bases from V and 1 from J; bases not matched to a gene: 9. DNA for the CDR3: TGTGCCAGTAGTCTTAGCGGGAGAATTACGGCCAAAAACATTCAGTACTTC. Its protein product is CASSLSGRITAKNIQYF.

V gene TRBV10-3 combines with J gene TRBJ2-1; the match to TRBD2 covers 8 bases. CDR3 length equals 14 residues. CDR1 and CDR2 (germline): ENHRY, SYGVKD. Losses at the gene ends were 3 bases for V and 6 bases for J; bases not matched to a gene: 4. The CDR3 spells CAISDSGSPNEQFF. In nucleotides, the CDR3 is TGTGCCATCAGTGACAGCGGGAGCCCCAATGAGCAGTTCTTC.

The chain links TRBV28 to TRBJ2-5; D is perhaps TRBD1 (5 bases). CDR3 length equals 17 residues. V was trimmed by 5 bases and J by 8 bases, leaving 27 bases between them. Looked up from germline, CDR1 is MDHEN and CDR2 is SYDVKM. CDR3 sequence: CASSPPPRVRSVSTQYF. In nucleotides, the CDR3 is TGTGCCAGCAGTCCCCCACCCAGGGTGAGGTCGGTTAGTACCCAGTACTTC.

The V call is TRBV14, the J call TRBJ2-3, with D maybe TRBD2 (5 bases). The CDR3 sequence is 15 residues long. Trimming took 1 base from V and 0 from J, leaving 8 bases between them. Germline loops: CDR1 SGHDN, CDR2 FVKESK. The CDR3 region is CASSQVSGSTDTQYF. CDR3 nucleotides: TGTGCCAGCAGCCAAGTCAGCGGTAGCACAGATACGCAGTATTTT.

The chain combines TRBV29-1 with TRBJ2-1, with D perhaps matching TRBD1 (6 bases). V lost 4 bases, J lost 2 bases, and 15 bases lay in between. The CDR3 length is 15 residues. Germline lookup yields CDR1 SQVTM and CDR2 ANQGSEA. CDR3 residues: CSVGQQGNTYNEQFF. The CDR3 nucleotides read TGCAGCGTTGGCCAACAGGGTAATACCTACAATGAGCAGTTCTTC.

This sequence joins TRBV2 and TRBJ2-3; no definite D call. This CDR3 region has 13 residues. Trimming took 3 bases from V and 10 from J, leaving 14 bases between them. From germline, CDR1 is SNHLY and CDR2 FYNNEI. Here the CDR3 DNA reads TGTGCCAGCAGTGAGACTGAGTTACTGTCGCAGTATTTT. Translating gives CASSETELLSQYF.

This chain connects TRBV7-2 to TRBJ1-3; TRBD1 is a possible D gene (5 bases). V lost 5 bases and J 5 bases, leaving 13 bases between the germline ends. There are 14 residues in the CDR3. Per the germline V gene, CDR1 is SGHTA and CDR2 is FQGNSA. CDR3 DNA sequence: TGTGCCAGCAGCCTTCAGACAGATAGAAACACCATATATTTT. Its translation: CASSLQTDRNTIYF.

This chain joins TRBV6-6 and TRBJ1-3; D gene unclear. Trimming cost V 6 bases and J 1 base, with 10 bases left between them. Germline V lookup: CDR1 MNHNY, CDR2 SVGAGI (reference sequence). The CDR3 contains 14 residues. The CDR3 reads CASSPTRSGNTIYF. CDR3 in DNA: TGTGCCAGCAGCCCTACTAGATCTGGAAACACCATATATTTT.

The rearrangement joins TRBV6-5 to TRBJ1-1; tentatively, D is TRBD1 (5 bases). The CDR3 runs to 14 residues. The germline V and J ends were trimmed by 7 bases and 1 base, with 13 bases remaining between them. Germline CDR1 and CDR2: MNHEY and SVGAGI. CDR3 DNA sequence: TGTGCCAGCACCTTAACTACAGGGAACACTGAAGCTTTCTTT. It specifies CASTLTTGNTEAFF.

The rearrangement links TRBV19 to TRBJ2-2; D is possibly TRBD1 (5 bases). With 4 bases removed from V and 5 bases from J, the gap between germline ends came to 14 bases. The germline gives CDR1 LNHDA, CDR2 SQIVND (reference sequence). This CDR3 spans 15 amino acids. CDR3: CASSTRTKTTGELFF. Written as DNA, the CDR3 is TGTGCCAGTAGTACTCGGACAAAGACAACCGGGGAGCTGTTTTTT.

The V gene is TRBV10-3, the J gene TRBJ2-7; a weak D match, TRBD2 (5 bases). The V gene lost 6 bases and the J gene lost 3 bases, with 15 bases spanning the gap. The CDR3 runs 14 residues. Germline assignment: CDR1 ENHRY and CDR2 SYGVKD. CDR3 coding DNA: TGTGCCATCAGCAGGAGGTTCGTAGTCTACGAGCAGTACTTC. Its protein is CAISRRFVVYEQYF.

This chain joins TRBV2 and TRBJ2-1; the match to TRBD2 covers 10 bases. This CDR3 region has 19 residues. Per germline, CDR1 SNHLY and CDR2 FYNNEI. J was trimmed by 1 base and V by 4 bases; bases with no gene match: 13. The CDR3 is CASSGPSGSAVGSYNEQFF. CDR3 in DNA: TGTGCCAGCAGTGGGCCTAGCGGGAGTGCTGTAGGATCCTACAATGAGCAGTTCTTC.

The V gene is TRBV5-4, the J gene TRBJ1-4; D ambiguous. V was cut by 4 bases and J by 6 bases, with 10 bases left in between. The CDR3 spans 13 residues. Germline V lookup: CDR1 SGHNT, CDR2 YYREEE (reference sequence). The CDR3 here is CASSPGYDEKLFF. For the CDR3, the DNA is TGTGCCAGCAGCCCCGGGTACGATGAAAAACTGTTTTTT.

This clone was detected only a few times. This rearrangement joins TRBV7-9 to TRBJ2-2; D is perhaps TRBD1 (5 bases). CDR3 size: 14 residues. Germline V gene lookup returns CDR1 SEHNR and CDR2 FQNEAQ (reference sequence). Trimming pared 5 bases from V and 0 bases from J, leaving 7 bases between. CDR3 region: CASSPDTNTGELFF. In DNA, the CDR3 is TGTGCCAGCAGCCCGGACACGAACACCGGGGAGCTGTTTTTT.